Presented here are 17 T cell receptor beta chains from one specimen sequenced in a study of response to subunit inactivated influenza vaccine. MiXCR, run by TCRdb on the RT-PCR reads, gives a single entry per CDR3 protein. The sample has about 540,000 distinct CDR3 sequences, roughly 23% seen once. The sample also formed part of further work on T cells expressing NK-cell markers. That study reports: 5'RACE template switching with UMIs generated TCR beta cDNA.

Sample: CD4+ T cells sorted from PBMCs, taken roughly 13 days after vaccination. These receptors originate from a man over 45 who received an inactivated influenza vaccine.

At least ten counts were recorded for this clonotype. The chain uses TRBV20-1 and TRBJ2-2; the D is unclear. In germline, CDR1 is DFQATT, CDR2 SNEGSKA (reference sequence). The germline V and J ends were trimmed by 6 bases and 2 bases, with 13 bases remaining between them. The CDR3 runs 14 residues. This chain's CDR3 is CSAYRAPNTGELFF. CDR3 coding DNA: TGCAGTGCCTACCGGGCCCCTAACACCGGGGAGCTGTTTTTT.

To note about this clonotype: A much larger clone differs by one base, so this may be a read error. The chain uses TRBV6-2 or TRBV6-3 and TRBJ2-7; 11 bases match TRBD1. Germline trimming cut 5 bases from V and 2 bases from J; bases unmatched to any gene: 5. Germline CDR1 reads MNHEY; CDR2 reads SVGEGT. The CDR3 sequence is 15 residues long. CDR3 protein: CASSGPGQGAYEQYF. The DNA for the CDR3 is TGTGCCAGCAGTGGCCCGGGACAGGGGGCCTACGAGCAGTACTTC.

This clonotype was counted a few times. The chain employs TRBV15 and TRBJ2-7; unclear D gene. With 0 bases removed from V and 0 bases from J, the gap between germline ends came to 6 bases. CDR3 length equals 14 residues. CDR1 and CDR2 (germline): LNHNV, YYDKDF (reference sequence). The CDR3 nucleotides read TGTGCCACCAGCAGAGAGTCAGTCTCCTACGAGCAGTACTTC. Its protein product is CATSRESVSYEQYF.

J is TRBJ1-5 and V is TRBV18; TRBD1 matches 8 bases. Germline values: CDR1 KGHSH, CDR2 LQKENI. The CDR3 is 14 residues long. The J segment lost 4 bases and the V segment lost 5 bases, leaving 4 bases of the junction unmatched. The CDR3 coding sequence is TGTGCCAGCTCAATGACAGGGGCGAATCAGCCCCAGCATTTT. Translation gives CASSMTGANQPQHF.

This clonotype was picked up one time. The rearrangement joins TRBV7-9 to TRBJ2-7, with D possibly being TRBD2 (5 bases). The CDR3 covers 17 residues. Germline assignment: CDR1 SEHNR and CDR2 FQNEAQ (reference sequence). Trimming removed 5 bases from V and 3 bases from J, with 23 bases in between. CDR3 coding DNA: TGTGCCAGCAGCCCCCTTCCCCCCCCCGGTGGGAGCTACGAGCAGTACTTC. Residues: CASSPLPPPGGSYEQYF.

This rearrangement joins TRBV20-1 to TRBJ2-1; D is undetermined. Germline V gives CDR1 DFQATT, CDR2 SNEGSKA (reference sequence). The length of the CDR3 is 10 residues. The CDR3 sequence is CSQVDNEQFF. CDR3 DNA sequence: TGCAGCCAAGTTGACAATGAGCAGTTCTTC.

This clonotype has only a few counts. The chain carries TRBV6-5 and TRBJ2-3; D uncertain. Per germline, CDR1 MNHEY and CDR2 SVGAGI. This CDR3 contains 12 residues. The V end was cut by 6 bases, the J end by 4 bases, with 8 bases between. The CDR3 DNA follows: TGTGCCAGCAGGACTGCACCAGATACGCAGTATTTT. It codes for CASRTAPDTQYF.

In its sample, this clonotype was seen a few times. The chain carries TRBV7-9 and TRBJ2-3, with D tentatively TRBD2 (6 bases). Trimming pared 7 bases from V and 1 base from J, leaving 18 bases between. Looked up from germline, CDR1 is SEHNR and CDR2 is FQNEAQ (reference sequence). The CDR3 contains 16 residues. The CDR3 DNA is TGTGCCAGCACCACCATCGGGGGTTTCGGCACAGATACGCAGTATTTT. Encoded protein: CASTTIGGFGTDTQYF. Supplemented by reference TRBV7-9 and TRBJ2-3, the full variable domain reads DTGVSQNPRHKITKRGQNVTFRCDPISEHNRLYWYRQTLGQGPEFLTYFQNEAQLEKSRLLSDRFSAERPKGSFSTLEIQRTEQGDSAMYLCASTTIGGFGTDTQYFGPGTRLTVL.

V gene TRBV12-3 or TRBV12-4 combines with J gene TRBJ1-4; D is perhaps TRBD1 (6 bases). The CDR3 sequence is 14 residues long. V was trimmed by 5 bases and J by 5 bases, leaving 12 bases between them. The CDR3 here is CASSPGAGNEKLFF. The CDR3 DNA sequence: TGTGCCAGCAGTCCGGGGGCTGGCAATGAAAAACTGTTTTTT.

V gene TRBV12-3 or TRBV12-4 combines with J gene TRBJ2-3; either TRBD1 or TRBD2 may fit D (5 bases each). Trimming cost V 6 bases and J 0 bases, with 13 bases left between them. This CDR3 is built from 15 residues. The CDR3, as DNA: TGTGCCAGCAGGAAAGCGGACACAAGCACAGATACGCAGTATTTT. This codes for CASRKADTSTDTQYF.

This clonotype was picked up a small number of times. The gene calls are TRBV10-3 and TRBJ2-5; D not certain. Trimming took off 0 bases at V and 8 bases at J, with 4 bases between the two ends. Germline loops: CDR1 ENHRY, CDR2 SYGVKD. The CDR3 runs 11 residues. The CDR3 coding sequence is TGTGCCATCAGTGAGTCTTCAACCCAGTACTTC. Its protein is CAISESSTQYF.

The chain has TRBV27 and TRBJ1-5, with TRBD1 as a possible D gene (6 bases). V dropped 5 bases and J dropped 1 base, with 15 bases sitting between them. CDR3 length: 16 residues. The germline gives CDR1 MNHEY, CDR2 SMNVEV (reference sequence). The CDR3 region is CASSLGGGRSNQPQHF. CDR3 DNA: TGTGCCAGCAGTCTAGGGGGGGGACGGAGCAATCAGCCCCAGCATTTT.

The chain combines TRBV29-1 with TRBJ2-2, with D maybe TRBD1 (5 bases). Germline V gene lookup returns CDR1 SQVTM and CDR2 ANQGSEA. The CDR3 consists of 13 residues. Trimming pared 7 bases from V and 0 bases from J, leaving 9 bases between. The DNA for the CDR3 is TGCAGCGGTGGACACCCGAACACCGGGGAGCTGTTTTTT. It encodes CSGGHPNTGELFF.

This CDR3 reads CASGPRTDTQYF. The CDR3 DNA sequence: TGTGCTAGTGGTCCCCGCACAGATACGCAGTATTTT. This chain uses TRBV12-5 with TRBJ2-3; the D is unclear. Germline V gene lookup returns CDR1 LGHNT and CDR2 FRNRAP. The CDR3 length is 12 residues. Trimming took 5 bases from V and 1 from J, leaving 4 bases between them.

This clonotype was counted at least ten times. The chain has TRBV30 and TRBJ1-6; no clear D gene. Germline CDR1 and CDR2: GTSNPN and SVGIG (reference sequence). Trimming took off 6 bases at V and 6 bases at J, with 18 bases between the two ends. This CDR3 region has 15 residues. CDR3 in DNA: TGTGCCTGCTCGGGGATTTTAGCCTTTAATTCACCCCTCCACTTT. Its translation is CACSGILAFNSPLHF.

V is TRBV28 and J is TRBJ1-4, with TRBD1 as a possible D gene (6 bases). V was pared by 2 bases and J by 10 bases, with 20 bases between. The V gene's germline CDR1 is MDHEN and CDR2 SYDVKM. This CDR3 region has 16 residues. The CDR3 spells CASSLNGQTSARKLFF. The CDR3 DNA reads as TGTGCCAGCAGTTTAAATGGACAGACCAGCGCCCGAAAACTGTTTTTT.

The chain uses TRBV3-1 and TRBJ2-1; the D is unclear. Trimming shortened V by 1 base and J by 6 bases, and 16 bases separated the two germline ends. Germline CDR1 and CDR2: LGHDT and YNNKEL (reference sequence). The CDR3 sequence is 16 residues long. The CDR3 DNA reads TGTGCCAGCAGCCAAGTTCTTCAGGCCCCGGGCAATGAGCAGTTCTTC. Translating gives CASSQVLQAPGNEQFF.